This T cell receptor (beta chain) emerged from a study of a mutant IDH1 vaccine in newly diagnosed glioma. The wider study: Beginning 4-6 weeks after radiotherapy alone, or with temozolomide cycles, vaccination took place. The sex distribution of treated patients was roughly 62% male and about 38% female, with a mean age of 40.4 years. Previous treatment comprised radiotherapy, temozolomide, or both, mostly both.

Overall study findings and caveats: The vaccine induced immune responses, and these occurred in approximately 93% of patients.

Regarding time point: week 11, during vaccination. Alongside topical imiquimod, each dose of vaccine comprised 300 ug of mutant IDH1 20-mer peptide. Turning to this clone: As yet, its antigen is unknown.

The CDR3 has 16 residues. Only in-frame clones appear in the TCRdb table, and some are missing; sequencing was by immunoSEQ multiplex PCR. Of under 55,000 clones listed, roughly nine tenths are singletons. V and J are TRBV21-1 and TRBJ1-3. TRBV21-1 is shown as a pseudogene. The material was PBMCs, obtained from a glioma patient whose treatment included an IDH1 peptide vaccine. The sequence was collected from a man aged 45-65 years with glioma. CDR3 loop: CASSPRIQHARNTIYF. CDR3 in DNA: TGTGCCAGCAGTCCTCGGATACAACACGCACGAAACACCATATATTTT.